This entry features one T cell receptor (beta chain) sequence. Original data processing: Scientists estimated how many nucleated cells there were by amplifying reference gene primers. Here immunoSEQ multiplex PCR was the method, and the copy in TCRdb shows in-frame clones only, minus some. The V and J calls and clone size come from that table; D and trimming were worked out from the DNA. The table has about 96,000 clones, about 90% seen once; the top ten hold about 4.2%. Patients in Seattle were enrolled during active infection, then followed longitudinally. The CDR3 covers 12 residues. V lost 5 bases and J 7 bases, leaving 12 bases between the germline ends. CDR1 is SGDLS, CDR2 YYNGEE, per germline. The data stem from a study of blood T cell repertoires in COVID-19. About the research overall: COVID-19 samples collected from the United States, Italy and Spain covered acute and convalescent phases. T cells, B-cell-depleted T cells, or PBMCs supplied cDNA or gDNA.

The TCR was taken from a human donor with COVID-19, enrolled during active disease. The donor label of this sample is uncertain. Source material: peripheral blood. The J gene is TRBJ1-2, the V gene TRBV9; D gene unclear. Written as DNA, the CDR3 is TGTGCCAGCAGGACATTTGCGTCTGGCTACACCTTC. It translates to CASRTFASGYTF.